This T cell receptor (beta chain) comes out of a study of blood T cells in healthy people across ages. Next came a second PCR, run for about 7 to 12 cycles, which used a sample-barcoded 5' primer along with a J-beta primer mix. TCRdb ran MiXCR on the 5' RACE reads and lists one entry per CDR3 protein. The repertoire holds over 700,000 distinct CDR3 sequences, with around 25% as singletons. CDR1 is SGHNT, CDR2 YENEEA, per germline. V gave up 5 bases and J gave up 11 bases, with 27 bases separating them. This CDR3 contains 16 residues. This same sample was also part of a study on T cells of mothers and their children. From that paper: All donors were healthy and Caucasian; they were a few mothers and their six children.

Sequenced: blood. This chain uses TRBV11-3 with TRBJ2-5; weak D call: TRBD2 (6 bases). The sequence derives from a boy under 18 in good health. The CDR3: CASSPGLGRDSGEQYF. In nucleotides, the CDR3 is TGTGCCAGCAGCCCCGGCCTGGGACGTGATTCGGGAGAGCAGTACTTC. The variable domain in full, completed from reference TRBV11-3 and TRBJ2-5, reads EAGVVQSPRYKIIEKKQPVAFWCNPISGHNTLYWYLQNLGQGPELLIRYENEEAVDDSQLPKDRFSAERLKGVDSTLKIQPAELGDSAVYLCASSPGLGRDSGEQYFGPGTRLLVL.